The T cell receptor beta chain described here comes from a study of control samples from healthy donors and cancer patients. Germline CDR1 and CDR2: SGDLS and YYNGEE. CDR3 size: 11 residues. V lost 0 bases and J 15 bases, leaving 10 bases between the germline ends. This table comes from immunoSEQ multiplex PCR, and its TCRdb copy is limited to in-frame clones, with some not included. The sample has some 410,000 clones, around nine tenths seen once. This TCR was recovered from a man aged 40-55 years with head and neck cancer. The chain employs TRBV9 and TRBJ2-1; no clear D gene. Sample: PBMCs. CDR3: CASSVDQERFF. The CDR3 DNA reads TGTGCCAGCAGCGTAGACCAAGAACGGTTCTTC. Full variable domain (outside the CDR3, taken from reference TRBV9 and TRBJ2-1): DSGVTQTPKHLITATGQRVTLRCSPRSGDLSVYWYQQSLDQGLQFLIQYYNGEERAKGNILERFSAQQFPDLHSELNLSSLELGDSALYFCASSVDQERFFGPGTRLTVL.